The clone carrying this T cell receptor beta chain has a count of ten or more. Germline V CDR1 and CDR2: SGHTA, FQGTGA. The CDR3 totals 13 residues. Trimming stripped 4 bases from V and 4 bases from J, with 10 bases between. Each diagnosis was grounded in clinical symptoms, serum thyroxine and TRAb, thyroid ultrasound, and orbital computed tomography. Authors of the study amplified TCR beta CDR3 regions from RNA transcripts. When the TCR CDR3 underwent first-round RT-PCR, the HTBI primer set was used. MiXCR was run by TCRdb on the multiplex PCR reads, yielding one entry per CDR3 protein. The table records roughly 560,000 distinct CDR3 sequences, around 15% of them present only once. The data are from a study of T cells in Graves' hyperthyroidism and ophthalmopathy.

Sequencing was performed on blood. This chain joins TRBV7-3 and TRBJ2-5; D is perhaps TRBD1 (6 bases). This TCR derives from a woman between 35 and 50 years old with Graves' ophthalmopathy. CDR3 amino acids: CASSSGVRETQYF. CDR3 nucleotide sequence: TGTGCCAGCAGCTCAGGGGTGCGAGAGACCCAGTACTTC.